This TCR beta chain was recorded in a study of blood T cell repertoires in COVID-19 (dated by TCRdb to the early 2020s). At the level of the whole study: Samples covering the acute and convalescent phases of COVID-19 were provided by collaborators in the United States, Italy and Spain. Deeply sampled blood TCRbeta repertoires from subjects exposed to, actively infected with, or recovered from COVID-19 were included in the dataset. The material from the prospective study consisted of cDNA or gDNA derived from T cells, B-cell-depleted T cells, or PBMCs. Where available, HLA class I and class II types were obtained from metadata supplied by the sample provider rather than from assay-based typing. Nearly every sample came with metadata listing a de-identified subject ID, COVID-19 status, age in years and sex. The repertoires were released in a freely available public database meant as a resource for research on the immune response to SARS-CoV-2. The samples were drawn from the first 160 participants of the ongoing ImmuneRACE study and from 1,254 subjects provided by 6 global collaborators.

The immunoSEQ Assay, a bias-controlled multiplex PCR, was used to amplify TCRbeta CDR3 regions from genomic DNA. The authors' analysis ran thus. Within the assay, amplification of reference gene primers was used to estimate how many nucleated cells each sample contained. To quantify the absolute abundance of each unique TCRbeta CDR3 rearrangement, sequence reads were collapsed and filtered. For each sample, productive Simpson clonality was calculated by taking the square root of Simpson's diversity index across productive rearrangements. This immuneACCESS table, as held by TCRdb, lists in-frame sequences with V and J called but not all clones. Of the missing ones, under half trace to an unresolved V gene in checked studies; the others have no known cause. That table gives V, J and clone size, and the DNA gave D and trimming. The sample has some 70,000 clones on record, over 60% of them singletons. Around 14% of the sample is in the top ten clones.

At one collaborating source in Seattle, patients were enrolled during active infection and were followed longitudinally through the course of disease. The collaborating institutions used their own protocols to collect whole blood in K2EDTA tubes. For TCRbeta analysis, collaborators shipped samples in one of three forms: frozen whole blood, isolated PBMCs, or DNA extracted from either of those sample types. What the study reported, not specific to this receptor: Clinical and demographic metadata were provided uncurated, with the amount varying by source and participant.

Taken from cysteine to phenylalanine, the CDR3 has 16 residues. The kept DNA is CDR3 alone, 48 bases in frame from the first base. For this chain, trimming is 7 bases at the V end and 6 bases at the J end, and the number of junction bases without a gene match is 6. As encoded in the germline V gene (reference sequence), CDR1 is MNHEY while CDR2 is SMNVEV. On this clone: The antigen this receptor binds is unknown. Base qualities are not at hand, and no much larger clone is one base apart.

The rearranged segments are TRBV27 and TRBJ2-2; TRBD2 matches 15 bases in the middle. This clonotype originated in a man aged 55-75 years with COVID-19, enrolled during active disease. Sequences were obtained from peripheral blood. The CDR3 protein sequence reads: CASKGLAGGGSGELFF. In nucleotides, the sequence is TGTGCCAGCAAGGGACTAGCGGGAGGTGGGTCCGGGGAGCTGTTTTTT.